Listed below are T cell receptor beta chains from one sample, sequenced in a study of shared clonotypes between healthy human individuals. Profiled with immunoSEQ multiplex PCR; TCRdb holds only in-frame clones, not every one. The sample holds about 1,900,000 clones, approximately 94% seen once. The sample comprised naive CD8+ T cells sorted from blood. These receptor sequences come from a man aged 18-30 years in good health. The CDR3 runs from the conserved cysteine through the conserved F or W. The order of the fields is D gene, CDR3 length, J gene, V gene, clone size, CDR3 protein, CDR3 DNA. D genes are given only for firm matches. Not all rows give a size; the values are once, few, many and, for expanded clones, a class.

-	17	TRBJ2-1	TRBV2	-	CASSVEVGWGLYNEQFF	TGTGCCAGCAGTGTCGAAGTGGGGTGGGGGCTTTACAATGAGCAGTTCTTC
TRBD2	15	TRBJ2-7	TRBV4-1	-	CASSQGLAASYEQYF	TGCGCCAGCAGCCAAGGACTAGCGGCCTCCTACGAGCAGTACTTC
TRBD1	14	TRBJ2-7	TRBV28	-	CASSFQGASNEQYF	TGTGCCAGCAGTTTTCAGGGGGCCTCCAACGAGCAGTACTTC
TRBD1	14	TRBJ2-7	TRBV5-4	-	CASSLYQGAYEQYF	TGTGCCAGCAGCTTGTACCAGGGGGCCTACGAGCAGTACTTC
-	13	TRBJ2-3	TRBV4-1	-	CASSLGTADTQYF	TGCGCCAGCAGCCTAGGTACGGCAGATACGCAGTATTTT
-	13	TRBJ2-7	TRBV4-1	-	CASTHPFLDEQYF	TGCGCCAGCACTCACCCCTTTTTGGATGAGCAGTACTTC
-	15	TRBJ1-1	TRBV29-1	-	CSTKGGKSVDTEAFF	TGCAGCACCAAGGGGGGGAAATCCGTGGACACTGAAGCTTTCTTT
TRBD1	14	TRBJ2-7	TRBV7-9	-	CASSFRDSSYEQYF	TGTGCCAGCAGCTTTAGGGACAGCTCCTACGAGCAGTACTTC
TRBD1	15	TRBJ2-3	TRBV29-1	-	CSVEDLVQGAPSPYF	TGCAGCGTTGAAGATCTTGTTCAGGGGGCGCCTTCTCCGTATTTT
-	13	TRBJ2-2	TRBV19	-	CASSISDTGELFF	TGTGCCAGTAGTATATCGGACACCGGGGAGCTGTTTTTT
TRBD1	16	TRBJ2-7	TRBV6-5	-	CASSYFPPAGGYEQYF	TGTGCCAGCAGTTATTTCCCCCCGGCAGGGGGATACGAGCAGTACTTC
-	13	TRBJ1-1	TRBV4-3	once	CASSQDAGEGAFF	TGCGCCAGCAGCCAAGACGCAGGGGAGGGAGCTTTCTTT
TRBD1	14	TRBJ1-3	TRBV5-1	-	CASSPGTGVHTIYF	TGCGCCAGCAGCCCGGGGACAGGGGTACACACCATATATTTT
TRBD2	14	TRBJ2-7	TRBV10-2	-	CASSERLAAYEQYF	TGCGCCAGCAGTGAGCGTCTAGCGGCCTACGAGCAGTACTTC
TRBD2	12	TRBJ2-7	TRBV7-3	-	CGGTSGSYEQYF	TGTGGCGGGACTAGCGGTTCCTACGAGCAGTACTTC
TRBD1	15	TRBJ2-7	TRBV7-9	-	CASSAGQGIKNEQYF	TGTGCCAGCAGCGCGGGACAGGGGATTAAGAACGAGCAGTACTTC
TRBD2	16	TRBJ2-3	TRBV5-6	-	CASSQPTSGMTDTQYF	TGTGCCAGCAGCCAACCGACTAGCGGGATGACAGATACGCAGTATTTT
-	17	TRBJ2-2	TRBV2	-	CASSEGDGQTNTGELFF	TGTGCCAGCAGTGAAGGGGACGGGCAGACGAACACCGGGGAGCTGTTTTTT
-	14	TRBJ1-2	TRBV7-9	-	CASSPIGGGRGYTF	TGTGCCAGCAGCCCCATAGGTGGGGGGCGAGGCTACACCTTC
-	15	TRBJ2-2	TRBV7-2	-	CASSLAWAEPGELFF	TGTGCCAGCAGCTTAGCGTGGGCAGAACCCGGGGAGCTGTTTTTT
-	15	TRBJ2-1	TRBV7-3	-	CASSLIAGAYNEQFF	TGTGCCAGCAGCTTAATTGCGGGGGCTTACAATGAGCAGTTCTTC
-	14	TRBJ2-3	TRBV11-2	-	CASSLETSGTVQYF	TGTGCCAGCAGCTTAGAGACCTCCGGGACCGTACAGTATTTT
TRBD2	16	TRBJ2-1	TRBV4-3	-	CASSQEGLAGTNEQFF	TGCGCCAGCAGCCAAGAGGGACTAGCGGGAACAAATGAGCAGTTCTTC